This TCR beta chain was identified during a study of blood T cell repertoires in COVID-19 (dated by TCRdb to the early 2020s). Concerning the study at large: The collaborator samples originated in the United States, Italy and Spain and spanned the acute and convalescent phases of COVID-19. The prospective study material was composed of cDNA or gDNA derived from T cells, B-cell-depleted T cells, or PBMCs. Deeply sampled blood TCRbeta repertoires from subjects exposed to, actively infected with, or recovered from COVID-19 were included in the dataset. The repertoires were made available in a free public database intended to serve as a resource for research on the immune response to SARS-CoV-2. The samples were drawn from the first 160 participants of the ongoing ImmuneRACE study and from 1,200 or so subjects provided by 6 global collaborators. A de-identified subject ID, COVID-19 status, age in years and sex were almost always included in the sample metadata. Where HLA class I and class II types were available, the types were taken from metadata supplied by the sample provider, not from assay-based typing.

V was cut back by 2 bases and J by 2 bases, leaving a gap of 13 bases between them. The CDR3 goes from the cysteine to the phenylalanine over 16 residues. Of the read, only the CDR3 DNA is kept; its 48 bases are in frame from base 1. The germline V gene (reference sequence) gives CDR1 as LGHDT and CDR2 as YNNKEL. The immunoSEQ Assay, a bias-controlled multiplex PCR, was used to amplify TCRbeta CDR3 regions from genomic DNA. In the authors' own workflow: The number of nucleated cells in each sample was estimated from the amplification of reference gene primers within the assay. Sequence reads were collapsed and filtered to measure the absolute abundance of every unique TCRbeta CDR3 rearrangement. For each sample, productive Simpson clonality was calculated by taking the square root of Simpson's diversity index across productive rearrangements. TCRdb provides this immuneACCESS table in a form limited to in-frame rearrangements. Some clones are lacking; in checked studies, under half of them reflect an unresolved V gene, and why the rest are absent is not known. The V and J calls and clone size were taken over from that table, and D and trimming were inferred from the DNA. This sample has about 31,000 clones in its table, and about 91% of those were observed once. The ten largest clones add up to roughly 5.3% of the sample.

Findings and caveats that apply to the study as a whole: The quantity of clinical and demographic metadata differed by source and by participant and was supplied without curation.

Comments on this clone: Its antigen has not been determined. Base qualities were left out, and no much larger clone turns up one base away.

The collaborating institutions used their own protocols to collect whole blood in K2EDTA tubes. Collaborator samples were shipped for TCRbeta analysis as frozen whole blood, isolated PBMCs, or DNA extracted from either sample type. This sequence originates from a human donor in a cohort sampled during active COVID-19. The sequencing sample was made of peripheral blood. The V and J genes are TRBV3-1 (or the pseudogene TRBV3-2) and TRBJ2-1, with TRBD2 perhaps the D gene, on 6 matching bases. The DNA reads TGTGCCAGCAGCCAATTCGGGGGACTTGCCTACAATGAGCAGTTCTTC. This encodes CASSQFGGLAYNEQFF.